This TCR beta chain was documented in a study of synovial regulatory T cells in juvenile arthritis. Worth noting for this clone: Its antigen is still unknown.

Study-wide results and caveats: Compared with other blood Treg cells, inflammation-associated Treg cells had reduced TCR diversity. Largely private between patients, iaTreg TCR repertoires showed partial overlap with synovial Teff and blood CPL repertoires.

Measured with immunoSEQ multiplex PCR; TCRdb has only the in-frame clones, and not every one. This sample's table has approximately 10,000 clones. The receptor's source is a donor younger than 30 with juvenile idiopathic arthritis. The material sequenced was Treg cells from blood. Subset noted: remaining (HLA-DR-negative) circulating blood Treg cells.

CDR3 residues: CASSPLRGDEQYF. The V call is TRBV9, the J call TRBJ2-7. CDR3 length: 13 residues. DNA for this receptor is not on file. Looked up from germline, CDR1 is SGDLS and CDR2 is YYNGEE.